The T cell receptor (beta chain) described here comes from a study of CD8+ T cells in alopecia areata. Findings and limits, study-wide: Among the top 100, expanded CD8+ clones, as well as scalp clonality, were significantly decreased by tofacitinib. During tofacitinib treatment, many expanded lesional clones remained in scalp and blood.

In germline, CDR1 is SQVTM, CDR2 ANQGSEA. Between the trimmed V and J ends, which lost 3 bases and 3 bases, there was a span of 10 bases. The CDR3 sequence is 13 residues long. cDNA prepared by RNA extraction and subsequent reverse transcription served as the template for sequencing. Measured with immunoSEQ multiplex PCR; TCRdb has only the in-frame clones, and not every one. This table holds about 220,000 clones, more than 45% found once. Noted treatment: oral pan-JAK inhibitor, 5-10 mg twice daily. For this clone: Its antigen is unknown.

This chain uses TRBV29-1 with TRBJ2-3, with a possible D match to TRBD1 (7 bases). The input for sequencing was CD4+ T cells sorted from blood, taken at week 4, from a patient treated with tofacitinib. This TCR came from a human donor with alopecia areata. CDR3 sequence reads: CSVDRGETDTQYF. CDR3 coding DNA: TGCAGCGTTGACAGGGGGGAGACAGATACGCAGTATTTT.